This T cell receptor beta chain was retrieved from a study of response to subunit inactivated influenza vaccine. One entry per CDR3 protein results from TCRdb running MiXCR on the RT-PCR reads. The sample shows more than 550,000 distinct CDR3 sequences, about 11% of them seen only once. This clonotype was recorded many times. Germline CDR1 and CDR2: MGHRA and YSYEKL. This CDR3 is 17 amino acids long. Germline trimming cut 0 bases from V and 6 bases from J; bases unmatched to any gene: 13. The data also belong to a second study, concerning T cells expressing NK-cell markers. Turning to that study: Template switching by 5'RACE with UMIs generated the TCR beta cDNA. Each TCR beta repertoire originated in sorted T cells that were CD3+CD56+NKG2C+, CD3+CD56+NKG2C- or CD3+CD56-NKG2C+. Researchers report these clonotypes also headed the CD3+CD56-NKG2C+ fraction in a few donors. There remained a lack of clarity about HCMV specificity of expanded NKG2C+ T cell clones.

The specimen comprised PBMCs from blood, sampled on the day of vaccination. The chain combines TRBV4-1 with TRBJ1-2; TRBD1 agrees at 7 bases. The receptor comes from a man aged 45 to 65 who received an inactivated influenza vaccine. CDR3 residues: CASSQDGRGVGKNGYTF. The CDR3 DNA reads TGCGCCAGCAGCCAAGATGGCAGGGGGGTAGGAAAAAATGGCTACACCTTC.